The sequence of this T cell receptor (beta chain) was determined in a study of cytomegalovirus exposure and HLA in healthy donors. This clone was detected only a few times. PCR amplification relied on 60 Vbeta primers (plus 13 Jbeta primers). Data came from immunoSEQ multiplex PCR; TCRdb stores just in-frame clones and leaves some out. The sample lists about 190,000 clones; approximately 84% were seen once. The germline V gene has CDR1 SGHRS and CDR2 YFSETQ. Germline trimming cut 5 bases from V and 5 bases from J; bases unmatched to any gene: 7. The CDR3 contains 14 residues. The TCR was taken from a man in his fifties in good health and CMV-seronegative. V is TRBV5-1 and J is TRBJ1-1; 9 nucleotides match TRBD1. The sequenced sample was PBMCs. This CDR3 reads CASSTGGAGTEAFF. CDR3 DNA sequence: TGCGCCAGCAGTACAGGGGGCGCAGGGACTGAAGCTTTCTTT.